The source of this TCR beta chain is a study of blood T cell repertoires in COVID-19. For the study at large: Italy, Spain and the United States were the sources of the convalescent and acute COVID-19 samples.

The CDR3 extends over 13 amino acids. Germline V gives CDR1 MNHEY, CDR2 SVGEGT. V dropped 6 bases and J dropped 6; count of bases not matched to a gene: 8. Clones were sequenced by immunoSEQ multiplex PCR, and TCRdb holds only the in-frame ones, with some missing. The sample yields roughly 38,000 clones, about 88% seen once. The J gene is TRBJ2-7, the V gene TRBV6-2 or TRBV6-3; 7 bases are shared with TRBD1. This sequence was found in a man over 45 in a cohort sampled during active COVID-19. The sample comprised peripheral blood. CDR3 protein: CASSKGTALEQYF. CDR3 bases: TGTGCCAGCAGCAAGGGGACAGCCCTCGAGCAGTACTTC.